The rows below give T cell receptor beta chains drawn from one sample of a study of esophageal squamous cell carcinoma tumors. TCRdb called the 5' RACE reads again in MiXCR, with one record for every CDR3 protein. The data show over 800 distinct CDR3 sequences, roughly 13% seen once. The specimen sequenced was tumor tissue. The receptors stem from a man aged 45-85 years with esophageal squamous cell carcinoma. Each CDR3 is given with its conserved first and last residue. The D gene is left open where the match is weak. Part of the rows lack a size; the others show once, few, many or a class for expanded clones.

CDR3 protein	CDR3 DNA	J gene	D gene	V gene	clone size
CASTGDHNEQFF	TGTGCCTCGACAGGGGACCACAATGAGCAGTTCTTC	TRBJ2-1	TRBD1	TRBV10-3	large
CASSQGAGQAFF	TGTGCCAGCAGCCAAGGGGCAGGGCAAGCTTTCTTT	TRBJ1-1	NA	TRBV3-1	large
CASSPGTGSYEQYF	TGTGCCAGCAGCCCCGGTACAGGATCCTACGAGCAGTACTTC	TRBJ2-7	NA	TRBV3-1	large
CASKEETEPSYEQYF	TGTGCCAGCAAGGAAGAGACAGAACCTTCCTACGAGCAGTACTTC	TRBJ2-7	NA	TRBV12-3/TRBV12-4	medium-sized
CASSPGSAPLVGEQYF	TGTGCCAGCAGCCCGGGGTCAGCGCCCTTAGTTGGGGAGCAGTACTTC	TRBJ2-7	NA	TRBV5-4	few
CASSLKGGAGTGANVRTF	TGTGCCAGCAGTTTAAAGGGTGGGGCAGGTACTGGGGCCAACGTCCGGACTTTC	TRBJ2-6	NA	TRBV27	NA
CSARSGTLSYNEQFF	TGCAGTGCTAGGTCCGGGACCCTTTCCTACAATGAGCAGTTCTTC	TRBJ2-1	NA	TRBV20-1	medium-sized
CAWSRAGDTYNEQFF	TGTGCCTGGAGTCGGGCAGGGGATACCTACAATGAGCAGTTCTTC	TRBJ2-1	NA	TRBV30	large
CASSYLQGPYEQYF	TGTGCCAGCAGTTACCTACAGGGCCCCTACGAGCAGTACTTC	TRBJ2-7	NA	TRBV6-2/TRBV6-3	medium-sized
CASSLSAGGRETQYF	TGTGCCAGCAGTTTATCGGCAGGGGGCCGGGAGACCCAGTACTTC	TRBJ2-5	TRBD1	TRBV27	medium-sized
CASSPGTGWNNEQFF	TGTGCCAGCAGTCCCGGGACAGGGTGGAACAATGAGCAGTTCTTC	TRBJ2-1	TRBD1	TRBV12-3/TRBV12-4	medium-sized
CASSPPGLAETQYF	TGTGCCAGCTCACCACCCGGACTAGCGGAGACCCAGTACTTC	TRBJ2-5	TRBD2	TRBV18	few
CASSLRRDGNSPLHF	TGTGCCAGCAGTTTACGGCGGGACGGAAATTCACCCCTCCACTTT	TRBJ1-6	NA	TRBV27	medium-sized
CASSQKSKLFF	TGTGCCAGCAGCCAAAAGTCCAAACTGTTTTTT	TRBJ1-4	NA	TRBV14	large
CASSLRGSSYNEQFF	TGTGCCAGCAGTTTACGAGGCAGCTCCTACAATGAGCAGTTCTTC	TRBJ2-1	NA	TRBV6-5	medium-sized
CASSRTGLETQYF	TGTGCCAGTAGTCGGACAGGGTTGGAGACCCAGTACTTC	TRBJ2-5	TRBD1	TRBV19	few
CASSLGGGFYEQYF	TGTGCCAGCAGTTTAGGGGGGGGATTCTACGAGCAGTACTTC	TRBJ2-7	TRBD2	TRBV28	medium-sized
CASSFAGELFF	TGTGCCAGCAGTTTTGCCGGGGAGCTGTTTTTT	TRBJ2-2	NA	TRBV12-3/TRBV12-4	medium-sized
CASSQGQVGLAGVWGTDTQYF	TGCGCCAGCAGCCAAGGCCAAGTCGGGCTAGCGGGAGTATGGGGCACAGATACGCAGTATTTT	TRBJ2-3	TRBD2	TRBV4-1	large
CASSLKAGSSYEQYF	TGTGCCAGCAGTTTAAAGGCAGGAAGCTCCTACGAGCAGTACTTC	TRBJ2-7	NA	TRBV12-3/TRBV12-4	medium-sized
CASRTGRIVDEQYF	TGTGCCAGCCGGACTGGGCGGATCGTAGACGAGCAGTACTTC	TRBJ2-7	NA	TRBV2	medium-sized
CASSLVAGTYGYTF	TGTGCCAGCAGCTTGGTGGCAGGGACCTATGGCTACACCTTC	TRBJ1-2	NA	TRBV5-6	medium-sized
CSTTGTSGRGSYNEQFF	TGCAGTACTACCGGGACTAGCGGGAGAGGGTCCTACAATGAGCAGTTCTTC	TRBJ2-1	TRBD2	TRBV20-1	medium-sized
CSARGGTSGRYNEQFF	TGCAGTGCTAGGGGCGGGACTAGCGGGAGGTACAATGAGCAGTTCTTC	TRBJ2-1	TRBD2	TRBV20-1	large
CASSYRYEQYF	TGTGCCAGCAGTTACCGCTACGAGCAGTACTTC	TRBJ2-7	NA	TRBV6-6	large
CASSPPGLSTDTQYF	TGTGCCAGCTCACCCCCCGGGTTAAGCACAGATACGCAGTATTTT	TRBJ2-3	NA	TRBV18	medium-sized
CASSLVVQGAGETQYF	TGTGCCAGCAGCTTAGTAGTACAGGGCGCGGGGGAGACCCAGTACTTC	TRBJ2-5	NA	TRBV7-9	NA
CSVDAWQGVTYEQYF	TGCAGCGTTGATGCCTGGCAGGGGGTAACCTACGAGCAGTACTTC	TRBJ2-7	TRBD1	TRBV29-1	medium-sized
CASSYGGGLVNGDTF	TGTGCCAGCAGTTACGGCGGAGGGCTTGTCAACGGCGACACCTTC	TRBJ1-2	NA	TRBV6-5	medium-sized
CATSRDLAGVDLKETQYF	TGTGCCACCAGCAGAGATTTGGCGGGAGTGGATTTGAAAGAGACCCAGTACTTC	TRBJ2-5	TRBD2	TRBV15	NA
CASSQGQGARNTQYF	TGTGCCAGCAGCCAGGGACAGGGGGCGCGGAATACGCAGTATTTT	TRBJ2-3	TRBD1	TRBV27	large
CAISGAPGGYSYEQYF	TGTGCCATCAGTGGGGCCCCGGGGGGTTACTCCTACGAGCAGTACTTC	TRBJ2-7	TRBD2	TRBV10-3	medium-sized
CATLDWDTQYF	TGTGCCACCTTAGACTGGGATACGCAGTATTTT	TRBJ2-3	NA	TRBV12-3/TRBV12-4	NA
CASSLGPAGADYGYTF	TGTGCCAGCAGCTTGGGTCCCGCGGGGGCGGACTATGGCTACACCTTC	TRBJ1-2	NA	TRBV5-6	medium-sized
CSARNLQGFTGELFF	TGCAGTGCTAGGAATCTACAGGGGTTCACCGGGGAGCTGTTTTTT	TRBJ2-2	TRBD1	TRBV20-1	medium-sized
CATSDLTEDTQYF	TGTGCCACCAGTGACCTGACAGAGGATACGCAGTATTTT	TRBJ2-3	NA	TRBV24-1	large
CASSQSHEQFF	TGTGCCAGCAGCCAATCACATGAGCAGTTCTTC	TRBJ2-1	NA	TRBV3-1	medium-sized
CASSYSIWGNTIYF	TGTGCCAGCAGTTACTCGATATGGGGAAACACCATATATTTT	TRBJ1-3	NA	TRBV6-5	medium-sized
CASSEGQAIYTQYF	TGTGCCAGCAGTGAAGGACAGGCCATTTATACGCAGTATTTT	TRBJ2-3	NA	TRBV2	medium-sized
CASSFQPQHF	TGTGCCAGCAGTTTTCAGCCCCAGCATTTT	TRBJ1-5	NA	TRBV27	medium-sized
CASSPLAGGKGEQYF	TGCGCCAGCAGCCCGCTAGCGGGAGGGAAGGGCGAGCAGTACTTC	TRBJ2-7	TRBD2	TRBV5-1	medium-sized
CASSQTSDEQFF	TGTGCCAGTTCCCAAACTAGCGATGAGCAGTTCTTC	TRBJ2-1	TRBD2	TRBV7-3	large
CSTLQDMNTEAFF	TGCAGCACTCTACAAGACATGAACACTGAAGCTTTCTTT	TRBJ1-1	NA	TRBV29-1	medium-sized
CASSLASIGATADTQYF	TGCGCCAGCAGCTTGGCGTCGATCGGCGCGACTGCAGATACGCAGTATTTT	TRBJ2-3	NA	TRBV5-1	medium-sized
CASSEDRGLGGYTF	TGTGCCAGCTCAGAGGACAGGGGGCTCGGGGGCTACACCTTC	TRBJ1-2	TRBD1	TRBV25-1	medium-sized
CASSLSADYNEQFF	TGTGCCAGCAGCTTGTCGGCAGATTACAATGAGCAGTTCTTC	TRBJ2-1	NA	TRBV7-9	medium-sized
CATSRDLPRAAYGYTF	TGTGCCACCAGCAGAGATTTGCCCCGGGCGGCCTATGGCTACACCTTC	TRBJ1-2	NA	TRBV15	NA
CASLSRAGAYEQYF	TGTGCCAGCCTTAGCCGGGCGGGGGCATACGAGCAGTACTTC	TRBJ2-7	NA	TRBV2	medium-sized
CSAMDRGNYGYTF	TGCAGTGCTATGGACAGGGGAAACTATGGCTACACCTTC	TRBJ1-2	TRBD1	TRBV20-1	medium-sized
CASSPNKWTSGSNEQFF	TGTGCCAGCAGCCCCAACAAATGGACTAGCGGGAGTAATGAGCAGTTCTTC	TRBJ2-1	TRBD2	TRBV28	large
CASRRGGVGTEAFF	TGTGCCAGCAGAAGGGGGGGTGTGGGCACTGAAGCTTTCTTT	TRBJ1-1	NA	TRBV6-5	medium-sized
CASSVTGGIYNEQFF	TGTGCCAGCAGTGTGACAGGGGGCATTTACAATGAGCAGTTCTTC	TRBJ2-1	TRBD1	TRBV6-1	medium-sized